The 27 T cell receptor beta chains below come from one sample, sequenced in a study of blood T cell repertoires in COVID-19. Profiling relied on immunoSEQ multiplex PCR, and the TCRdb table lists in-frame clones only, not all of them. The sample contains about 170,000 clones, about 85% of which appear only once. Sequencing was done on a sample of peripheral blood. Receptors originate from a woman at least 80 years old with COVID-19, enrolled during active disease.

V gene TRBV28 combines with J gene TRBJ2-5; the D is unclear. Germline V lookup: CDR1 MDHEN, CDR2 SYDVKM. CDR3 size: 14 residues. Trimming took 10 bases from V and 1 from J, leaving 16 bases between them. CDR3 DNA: TGTGCCACCGTCTGGGCTGCCTTCCAAGAGACCCAGTACTTC. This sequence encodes CATVWAAFQETQYF.

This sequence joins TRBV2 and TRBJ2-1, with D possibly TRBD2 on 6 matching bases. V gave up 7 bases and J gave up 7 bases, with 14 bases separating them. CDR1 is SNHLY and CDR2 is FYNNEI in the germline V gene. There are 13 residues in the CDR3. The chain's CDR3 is CASTTSYGNEQFF. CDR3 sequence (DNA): TGTGCCAGCACTACTAGCTACGGGAATGAGCAGTTCTTC.

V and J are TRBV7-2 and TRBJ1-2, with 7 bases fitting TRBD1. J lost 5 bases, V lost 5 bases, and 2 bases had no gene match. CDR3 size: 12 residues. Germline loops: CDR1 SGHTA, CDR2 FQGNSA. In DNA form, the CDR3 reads TGTGCCAGCAGCCGGGACAGTTATGGCTACACCTTC. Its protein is CASSRDSYGYTF. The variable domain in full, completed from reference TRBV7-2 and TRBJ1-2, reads GAGVSQSPSNKVTEKGKDVELRCDPISGHTALYWYRQSLGQGLEFLIYFQGNSAPDKSGLPSDRFSAERTGGSVSTLTIQRTQQEDSAVYLCASSRDSYGYTFGSGTRLTVV.

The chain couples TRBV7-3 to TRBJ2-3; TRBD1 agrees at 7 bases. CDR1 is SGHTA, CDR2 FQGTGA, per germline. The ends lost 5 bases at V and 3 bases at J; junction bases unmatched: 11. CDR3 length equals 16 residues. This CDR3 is CASSPILARGTDTQYF. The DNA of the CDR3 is TGTGCCAGCAGCCCCATCCTTGCCAGGGGGACAGATACGCAGTATTTT. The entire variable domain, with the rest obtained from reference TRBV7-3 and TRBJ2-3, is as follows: GAGVSQTPSNKVTEKGKYVELRCDPISGHTALYWYRQSLGQGPEFLIYFQGTGAADDSGLPNDRFFAVRPEGSVSTLKIQRTERGDSAVYLCASSPILARGTDTQYFGPGTRLTVL.

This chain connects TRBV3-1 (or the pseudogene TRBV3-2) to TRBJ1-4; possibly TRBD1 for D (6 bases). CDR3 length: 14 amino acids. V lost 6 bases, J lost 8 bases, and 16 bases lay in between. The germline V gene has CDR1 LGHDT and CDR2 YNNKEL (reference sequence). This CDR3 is CASRDPQGGEKLFF. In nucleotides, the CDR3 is TGTGCCAGCAGAGATCCACAGGGCGGAGAAAAACTGTTTTTT.

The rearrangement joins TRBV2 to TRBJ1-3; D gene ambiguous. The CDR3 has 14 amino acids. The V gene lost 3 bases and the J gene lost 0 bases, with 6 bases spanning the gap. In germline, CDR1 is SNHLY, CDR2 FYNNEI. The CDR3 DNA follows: TGTGCCAGCAGTGACACCTACTCTGGAAACACCATATATTTT. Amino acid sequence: CASSDTYSGNTIYF.

As DNA, the CDR3 is TGTGCCAGCAGCCCTAAGGCGGGGGGGGACACAGATACGCAGTATTTT. Amino acids: CASSPKAGGDTDTQYF. The gene calls are TRBV11-3 and TRBJ2-3; 9 bases are a match to TRBD2. Germline lookup yields CDR1 SGHNT and CDR2 YENEEA. The CDR3 runs 16 residues. V dropped 5 bases and J dropped 2; count of bases not matched to a gene: 8.

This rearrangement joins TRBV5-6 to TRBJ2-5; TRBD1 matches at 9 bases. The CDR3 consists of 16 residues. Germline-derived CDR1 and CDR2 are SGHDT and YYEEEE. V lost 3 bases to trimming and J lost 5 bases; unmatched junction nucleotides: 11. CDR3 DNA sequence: TGTGCCAGCAGCTCAAGCTACAGGGGGCTGAGGGAGACCCAGTACTTC. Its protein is CASSSSYRGLRETQYF.

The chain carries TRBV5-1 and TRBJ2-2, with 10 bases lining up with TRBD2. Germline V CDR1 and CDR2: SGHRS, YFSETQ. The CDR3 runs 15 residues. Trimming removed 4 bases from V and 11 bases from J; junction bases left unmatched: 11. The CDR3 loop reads CASSLQSGGAQELFF. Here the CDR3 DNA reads TGCGCCAGCAGCCTCCAAAGCGGGGGGGCTCAAGAGCTGTTTTTT.

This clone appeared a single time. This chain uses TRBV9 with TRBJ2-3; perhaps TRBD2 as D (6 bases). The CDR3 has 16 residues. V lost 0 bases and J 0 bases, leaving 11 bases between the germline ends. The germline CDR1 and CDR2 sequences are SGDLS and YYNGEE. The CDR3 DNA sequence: TGTGCCAGCAGCGTAGGGGCTAGCGAAAGCACAGATACGCAGTATTTT. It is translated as CASSVGASESTDTQYF.

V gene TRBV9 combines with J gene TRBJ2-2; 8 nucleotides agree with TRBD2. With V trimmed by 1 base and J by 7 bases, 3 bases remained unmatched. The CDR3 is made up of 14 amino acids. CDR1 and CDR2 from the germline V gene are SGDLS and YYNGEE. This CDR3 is CASSVSSGGGELFF. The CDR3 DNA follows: TGTGCCAGCAGCGTATCGAGCGGGGGCGGGGAGCTGTTTTTT.

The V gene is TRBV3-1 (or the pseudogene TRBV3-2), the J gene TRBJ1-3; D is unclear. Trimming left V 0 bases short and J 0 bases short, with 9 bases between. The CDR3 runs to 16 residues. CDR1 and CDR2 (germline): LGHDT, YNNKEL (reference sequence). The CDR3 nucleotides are TGTGCCAGCAGCCAAGAATCGGTAATCTCTGGAAACACCATATATTTT. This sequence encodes CASSQESVISGNTIYF.

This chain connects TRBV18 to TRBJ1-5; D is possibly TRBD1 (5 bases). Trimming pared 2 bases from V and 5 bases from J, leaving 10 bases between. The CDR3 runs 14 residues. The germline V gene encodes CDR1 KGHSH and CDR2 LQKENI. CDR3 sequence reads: CASSPSQEYQPQHF. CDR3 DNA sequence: TGTGCCAGCTCACCATCACAGGAGTATCAGCCCCAGCATTTT.

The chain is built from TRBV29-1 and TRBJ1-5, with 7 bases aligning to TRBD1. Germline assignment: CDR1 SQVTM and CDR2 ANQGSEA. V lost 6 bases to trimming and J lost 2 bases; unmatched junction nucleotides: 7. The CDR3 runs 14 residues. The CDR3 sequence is CSVAGGIGNQPQHF. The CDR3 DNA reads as TGCAGCGTCGCAGGGGGAATAGGCAATCAGCCCCAGCATTTT.

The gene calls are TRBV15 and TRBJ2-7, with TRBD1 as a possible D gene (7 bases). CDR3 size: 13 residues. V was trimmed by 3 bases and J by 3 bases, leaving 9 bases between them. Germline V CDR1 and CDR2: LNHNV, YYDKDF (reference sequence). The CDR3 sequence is CATSRRDSYEQYF. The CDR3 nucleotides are TGTGCCACCAGCAGGCGGGACAGCTACGAGCAGTACTTC. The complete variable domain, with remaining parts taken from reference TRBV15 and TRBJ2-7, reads DAMVIQNPRYQVTQFGKPVTLSCSQTLNHNVMYWYQQKSSQAPKLLFHYYDKDFNNEADTPDNFQSRRPNTSFCFLDIRSPGLGDTAMYLCATSRRDSYEQYFGPGTRLTVT.

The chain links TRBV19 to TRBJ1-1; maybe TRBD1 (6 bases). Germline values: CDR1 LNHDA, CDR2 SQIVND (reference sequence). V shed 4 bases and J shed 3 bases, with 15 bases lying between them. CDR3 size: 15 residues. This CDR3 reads CASSNSQGWDTEAFF. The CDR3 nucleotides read TGTGCCAGTAGTAACTCCCAGGGGTGGGACACTGAAGCTTTCTTT.

The CDR3 nucleotides are TGTGCCAGCAGTGAACTACAGGGCCGGGGGGACACCATATATTTT. Translation: CASSELQGRGDTIYF. The rearrangement joins TRBV6-1 to TRBJ1-3; TRBD1 might be the D (6 bases). Germline CDR1 is MNHNS and CDR2 is SASEGT. The CDR3 length is 15 residues. Between the trimmed V and J ends, which lost 2 bases and 8 bases, there was a span of 16 bases.

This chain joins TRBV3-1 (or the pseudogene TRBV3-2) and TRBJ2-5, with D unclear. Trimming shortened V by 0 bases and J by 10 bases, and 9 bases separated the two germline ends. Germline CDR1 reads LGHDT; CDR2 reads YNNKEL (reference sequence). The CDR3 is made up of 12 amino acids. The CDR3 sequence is CASSQDPSVQYF. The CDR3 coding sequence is TGTGCCAGCAGCCAAGATCCTTCCGTCCAGTACTTC.

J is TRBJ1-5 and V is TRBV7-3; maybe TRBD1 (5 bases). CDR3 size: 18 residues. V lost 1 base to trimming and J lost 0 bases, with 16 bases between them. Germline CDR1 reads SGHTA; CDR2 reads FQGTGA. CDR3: CASSLNGAATYSNQPQHF. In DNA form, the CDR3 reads TGTGCCAGCAGCTTAAATGGGGCAGCCACTTATAGCAATCAGCCCCAGCATTTT.

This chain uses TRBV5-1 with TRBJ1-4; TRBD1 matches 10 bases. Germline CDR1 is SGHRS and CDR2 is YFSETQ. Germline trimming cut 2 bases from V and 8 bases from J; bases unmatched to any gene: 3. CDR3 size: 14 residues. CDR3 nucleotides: TGCGCCAGCAGCTTCGGGACAGGGGAAGAAAAACTGTTTTTT. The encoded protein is CASSFGTGEEKLFF.

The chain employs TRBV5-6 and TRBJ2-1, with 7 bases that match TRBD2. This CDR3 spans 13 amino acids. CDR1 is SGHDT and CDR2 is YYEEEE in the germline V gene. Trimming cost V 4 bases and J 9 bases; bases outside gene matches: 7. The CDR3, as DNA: TGTGCCAGCAGCAGGGAGGGGCCTTTTGAGCAGTTCTTC. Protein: CASSREGPFEQFF.

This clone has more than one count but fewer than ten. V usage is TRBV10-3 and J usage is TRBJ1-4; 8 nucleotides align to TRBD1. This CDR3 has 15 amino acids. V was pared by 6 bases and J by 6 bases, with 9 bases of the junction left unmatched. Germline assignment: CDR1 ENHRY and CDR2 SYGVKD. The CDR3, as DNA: TGTGCCATCAGGCCAGGTCAGGACAGGGATGAAAAACTGTTTTTT. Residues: CAIRPGQDRDEKLFF.

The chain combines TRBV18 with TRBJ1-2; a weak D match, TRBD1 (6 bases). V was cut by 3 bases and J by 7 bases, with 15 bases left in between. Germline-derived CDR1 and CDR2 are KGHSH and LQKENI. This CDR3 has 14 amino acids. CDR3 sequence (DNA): TGTGCCAGCTCACCGGACAGTCGTGAGGTTGGCTACACCTTC. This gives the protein CASSPDSREVGYTF.

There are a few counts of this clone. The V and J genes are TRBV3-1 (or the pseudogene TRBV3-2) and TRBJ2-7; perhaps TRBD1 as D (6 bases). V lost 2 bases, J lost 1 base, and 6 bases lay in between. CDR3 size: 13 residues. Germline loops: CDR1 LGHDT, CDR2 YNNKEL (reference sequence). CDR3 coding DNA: TGTGCCAGCAGCCAAACAGGGTCCTACGAGCAGTACTTC. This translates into CASSQTGSYEQYF.

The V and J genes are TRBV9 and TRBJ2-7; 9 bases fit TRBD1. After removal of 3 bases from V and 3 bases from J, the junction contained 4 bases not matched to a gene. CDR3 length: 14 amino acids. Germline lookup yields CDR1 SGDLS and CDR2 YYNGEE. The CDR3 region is CASSAAGQGYEQYF. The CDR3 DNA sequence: TGTGCCAGCAGCGCCGCGGGACAGGGCTACGAGCAGTACTTC.

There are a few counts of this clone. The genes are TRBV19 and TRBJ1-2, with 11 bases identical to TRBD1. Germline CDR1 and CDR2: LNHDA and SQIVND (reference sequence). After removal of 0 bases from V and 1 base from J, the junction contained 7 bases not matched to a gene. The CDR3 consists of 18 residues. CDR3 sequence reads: CASSIDPDRGRGNYGYTF. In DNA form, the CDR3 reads TGTGCCAGTAGTATAGACCCGGACAGGGGGCGAGGTAACTATGGCTACACCTTC.

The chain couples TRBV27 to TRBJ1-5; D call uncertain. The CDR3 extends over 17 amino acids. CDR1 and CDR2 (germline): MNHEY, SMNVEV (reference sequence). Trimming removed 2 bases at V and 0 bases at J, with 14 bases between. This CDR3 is CASSLIAIPNSNQPQHF. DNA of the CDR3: TGTGCCAGCAGTTTAATAGCAATCCCTAATAGCAATCAGCCCCAGCATTTT.